These T cell receptor beta chains were read from a single sample in a study of blood T cells in healthy people across ages. In TCRdb, the 5' RACE reads were re-called with MiXCR into one record per CDR3 protein. The sample records 1,500,000 or so distinct CDR3 sequences, approximately 39% being singletons. The sample was blood. These receptors all come from a woman in her late teens or twenties in good health. Each CDR3 is given without its conserved first and last residue.

>TRBJ2-3|TRBV28
ASSSTGDRGTDTQY
>TRBJ1-5|TRBV20-1
SAREINQPQH
>TRBJ2-7|TRBV6-1
ASSKAGTYEQY
>TRBJ1-1|TRBV4-2
ASSVGGQGAWAF
>TRBJ2-1|TRBV12-3/TRBV12-4
ASSFQLAGGDNEQF
>TRBJ2-3|TRBV5-1
ASAPLTGPSTDTQY
>TRBJ2-2|TRBV24-1
ATSDGTFSNTGELF
>TRBJ2-7|TRBV6-5
ASSYRDGGTRGEQY
>TRBJ1-5|TRBV2
ASTPGQLINQPQH
>TRBJ2-7|TRBV7-2
ASSESLAGPLYEQY
>TRBJ2-3|TRBV6-5
ASKGWTHTDTQY
>TRBJ2-1|TRBV6-6
ASSYSIVLAGDNEQF
>TRBJ2-3|TRBV29-1
SVKTVITDTQY
>TRBJ1-4|TRBV2
ASRDPNEKLF
>TRBJ1-3|TRBV4-3
ASSLPAGFPRNTIY
>TRBJ1-1|TRBV5-6
ASSLGSSTEAF
>TRBJ2-7|TRBV20-1
SASGSGTGLYEQY
>TRBJ2-7|TRBV12-3/TRBV12-4
ASSLGVALVNEQY
>TRBJ1-1|TRBV20-1
SAREDPSEAF
>TRBJ2-2|TRBV15
ATSSDDPSEGELF
>TRBJ2-5|TRBV12-3/TRBV12-4
ASRRGLAGDQETQY
>TRBJ2-1|TRBV6-1
ASSVPGVQF
>TRBJ1-1|TRBV29-1
SVGRGLSNTEAF
>TRBJ2-3|TRBV25-1
ASSEARTSGGSGTDTQY
>TRBJ2-5|TRBV29-1
SALRYASQETQY
>TRBJ1-1|TRBV9
ASSECWDSPMNTEAF
>TRBJ1-2|TRBV6-2/TRBV6-3
ASSLLDAGPYGYT
>TRBJ2-1|TRBV24-1
ATSDQSGAHNEQF
>TRBJ1-6|TRBV30
AWSVGRPLSSYNSPLH
>TRBJ2-1|TRBV20-1
SAGYSGRAINEQF
>TRBJ2-3|TRBV5-4
ASRNPGADTQY
>TRBJ1-2|TRBV7-6
ASSTGAATDGYT
>NA|TRBV3-1
ASSHVGPAGRETQY
>NA|TRBV21-1
ASSREGSDQETQF
>TRBJ2-1|TRBV10-2
ASSPLAGADPVQF
>TRBJ1-2|TRBV4-3
ASSQDGTANYGYT
>TRBJ1-5|TRBV20-1
SARGQINQPQH
>TRBJ1-1|TRBV6-5
ASSYSQGPTEAF
>TRBJ2-3|TRBV9
ASSVGLAERTQY
>TRBJ2-7|TRBV9
ASSVGVAGAYEQY
>TRBJ2-1|TRBV28
ASSVTSGMGWNEQF
>TRBJ2-3|TRBV12-3/TRBV12-4
ASSFGLAGARTDTQY